These T cell receptor beta chains were read from a single sample in a study of CD8+ T cells in alopecia areata. Data came from immunoSEQ multiplex PCR; TCRdb stores just in-frame clones and leaves some out. The profile shows about 190,000 clones, about 60% of them singletons. The sample here was CD4+ T cells sorted from blood, taken at week 0. All receptors come from a human donor with alopecia areata. CDR3s include the opening cysteine and the closing phenylalanine or tryptophan. D genes are given only for firm matches. The size field is filled for only some rows; it gives once, few, many or a size class.

d_gene	abundance	v_gene	j_gene	CDR3nt	CDR3aa
-	once	TRBV11-3	TRBJ2-5	TGTGCCAGCAGCAGTCAAGAGACCCAGTACTTC	CASSSQETQYF
TRBD1	-	TRBV18	TRBJ1-1	TGTGCCAGCTCAAAGACAGGGGAGAACACTGAAGCTTTCTTT	CASSKTGENTEAFF
-	-	TRBV30	TRBJ1-2	TGTGCCTGGAGTCATCAGGGTTATGGCTACACCTTC	CAWSHQGYGYTF
TRBD1	-	TRBV5-1	TRBJ1-5	TGCGCCAGCAGCCCGGGACAGCCCAATCAGCCCCAGCATTTT	CASSPGQPNQPQHF
-	-	TRBV6-1	TRBJ1-4	TGTGCCAGCAGCCAGGTTGAAAAACTGTTTTTT	CASSQVEKLFF
TRBD1	-	TRBV11-3	TRBJ2-7	TGTGCCAGCAGGGGACAGGGGTCCTACGAGCAGTACTTC	CASRGQGSYEQYF
-	-	TRBV29-1	TRBJ1-1	TGCAGCGCAATAAGGGGGGGGAACACTGAAGCTTTCTTT	CSAIRGGNTEAFF
TRBD1	-	TRBV29-1	TRBJ2-5	TGCAGCGTTGGGACAGGGCAAGAGACCCAGTACTTC	CSVGTGQETQYF
-	-	TRBV15	TRBJ2-5	TGTGCCACCAGCAGAGCCCCCCAAGAGACCCAGTACTTC	CATSRAPQETQYF
TRBD2	-	TRBV29-1	TRBJ2-1	TGCAGCGCTCCCCCTAGCGGGGTATACAATGAGCAGTTCTTC	CSAPPSGVYNEQFF
-	few	TRBV5-1	TRBJ2-3	TGCGCCAGCAGCTTGCTCAGGGGGGACCGGGATACGCAGTATTTT	CASSLLRGDRDTQYF
TRBD2	few	TRBV27	TRBJ2-3	TGTGCCAGCAGTTTGGCTAGCGGCCCCCAGTATTTT	CASSLASGPQYF
-	-	TRBV6-1	TRBJ2-7	TGTGCCAGCAGTGAAGTGTCAGCAACAGCCTACGAGCAGTACTTC	CASSEVSATAYEQYF
-	-	TRBV6-5	TRBJ1-2	TGTGCCAGCAGTTACTCGGACGGTCTCTATGGCTACACCTTC	CASSYSDGLYGYTF
-	-	TRBV7-9	TRBJ2-1	TGTGCCAGCAGCTTAACGGTCAATGAGCAGTTCTTC	CASSLTVNEQFF
-	few	TRBV15	TRBJ2-1	TGTGCCACCAGCAGACCGACTACAGCAACCTCCAATGAGCAGTTCTTC	CATSRPTTATSNEQFF
-	few	TRBV29-1	TRBJ1-2	TGCAGCGTTGAAGGAGCGGCTGCTAACTATGGCTACACCTTC	CSVEGAAANYGYTF
TRBD1	few	TRBV7-9	TRBJ2-5	TGTGCCAGCAGCGGACAGGGAGTTGAGACCCAGTACTTC	CASSGQGVETQYF
-	-	TRBV10-3	TRBJ1-1	TGTGCCATCAGGCGGGACAAGGACACTGAAGCTTTCTTT	CAIRRDKDTEAFF
-	-	TRBV6-5	TRBJ2-5	TGTGCCAGCAGTCAACTAGTGATCCAAGGGACCCAGTACTTC	CASSQLVIQGTQYF
-	few	TRBV9	TRBJ1-1	TGTGCCAGCAGCGTAGTTTCGGGGGGCAACACTGAAGCTTTCTTT	CASSVVSGGNTEAFF
-	few	TRBV4-2	TRBJ1-2	TGTGCCAGCAGCCAAGAATCTGGGTATGGCTACACCTTC	CASSQESGYGYTF
-	-	TRBV19	TRBJ1-6	TGTGCCAGTAGTATACTCGGGCAGCAAAGGTCACCCCTCCACTTT	CASSILGQQRSPLHF